This TCR beta chain was captured in a study (dated by TCRdb to the late 2010s). Notes on the research overall: Patients provided blood, with volumes of up to 100 ml, in addition to duodenal biopsy samples that ranged from about 6 to 12. For long-term comparison, patients who had historic T cell material from decades earlier were asked to donate new blood and biopsy samples. In total, the study looked at blood and gut biopsy samples from 20 to 25 celiac disease patients. For most subjects, cells were stained with pooled PE-conjugated tetramers presenting the glia-alpha1a, -alpha2, -omega1 and -omega2 epitopes. Gluten-specific CD4+ T cell receptor repertoires in celiac disease were tracked across blood and gut, across disease stages, and over intervals of weeks to decades.

The receptor library was made with 5' RACE. Bulk TCR libraries were prepared using a modified SMART protocol. Bulk TCR libraries were sequenced on Illumina MiSeq with paired-end 300 bp reads, whereas single-cell libraries were sequenced on MiSeq with paired-end 250 bp reads. Concerning the study's data processing: Reads were preprocessed using selected pRESTO steps, and V, D, J genes and CDR3 junctions were assigned using IMGT/HighV-QUEST. Bulk sequences were retained only if present in at least two replicas with cumulative read counts of 10 or more. For samples with more than 20 cells, repertoire diversity was measured using a sample-corrected Shannon entropy estimator. The raw public reads went through TCRdb reprocessing: fastp at Q25, MiXCR clone calling, in-frame beta chains kept. Rows merge per CDR3 protein into single entries with the most common DNA and genes. Here the V and J calls rest on TCRdb's processing, not on the authors' analysis. The sample contains 600 to 700 distinct CDR3 sequences, around a fifth of them found a single time. The leading ten clones occupy about 66% of the sample.

V is cut by 0 bases and J by 5 bases, and the space between the germline ends is 16 bases. For CDR1 and CDR2, the germline V gene (reference sequence) lists LNHDA and SQIVND. Including cysteine and phenylalanine, the CDR3 has 16 amino acids. Just the 48-base CDR3 DNA is kept, in frame starting at base 1. When relatively high numbers of tetramer-positive T cells were contained in samples, bulk-cell sorting was performed in addition to single-cell sorting. HLA-DQ:gluten tetramers were used to isolate gluten-specific T cells, which were then analyzed by high-throughput sequencing of rearranged TCR-alpha and TCR-beta genes. Every sort was run on a BD Aria II cell sorter, and FlowJo was used to analyze the flow data. This clonotype is described as medium-sized (0.01 to 0.1%). There are no base qualities to consult, and no much larger clone falls within one base. Overall study outcomes, separate from this receptor: Persistence of gluten-specific clonotypes for decades was observed, with up to about 53% overlap detected between samples obtained roughly 15 to 30 years apart. Across patients, roughly 1% of TCR-beta sequences and around 0.2% of paired TCR-alpha/beta clonotypes were shared, and the authors concluded that cross-contamination was not an issue. Whether the conclusions hold depends on tetramer specificity, and in earlier work roughly 80% of tetramer-sorted clones proliferated in an antigen-specific way. Of 1,500 to 2,000 TCRs from 15 to 20 patients, about 10% of the TCR-alpha, TCR-beta or paired amino acid sequences were public. Sampling limits meant that two independent sequencing runs of the same sample reached a maximum clonotype overlap of only about 50%.

The specimen comprised gluten tetramer+ CD4+ T cells from blood or duodenal biopsy (not recorded which); whether cultured is not recorded, sampled while untreated, on a gluten-free diet, or during gluten challenge (not recorded which). The cell subset or site label for this specimen denotes: CD4+ T cells binding HLA-DQ:gluten tetramers. The receptor comes from a female donor with celiac disease. This receptor chain uses TRBV19 and TRBJ2-5; a weak D assignment points to TRBD2 (5 bases agree). The base sequence is TGTGCCAGTAGTATAGATGCGGCAAGCGGTGGGGAGACCCAGTACTTC. Its product reads: CASSIDAASGGETQYF.